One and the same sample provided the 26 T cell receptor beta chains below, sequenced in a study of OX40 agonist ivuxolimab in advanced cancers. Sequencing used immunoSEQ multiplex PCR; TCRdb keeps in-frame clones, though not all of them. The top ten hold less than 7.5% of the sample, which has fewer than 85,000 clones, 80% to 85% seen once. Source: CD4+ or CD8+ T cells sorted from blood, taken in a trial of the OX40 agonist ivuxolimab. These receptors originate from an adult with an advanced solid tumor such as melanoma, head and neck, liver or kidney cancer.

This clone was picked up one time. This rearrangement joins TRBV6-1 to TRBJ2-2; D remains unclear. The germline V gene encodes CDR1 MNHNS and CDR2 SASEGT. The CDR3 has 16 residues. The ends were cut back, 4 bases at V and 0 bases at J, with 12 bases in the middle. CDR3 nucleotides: TGTGCCAGCAGTGTCACCTTAGTCGCGAACACCGGGGAGCTGTTTTTT. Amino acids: CASSVTLVANTGELFF.

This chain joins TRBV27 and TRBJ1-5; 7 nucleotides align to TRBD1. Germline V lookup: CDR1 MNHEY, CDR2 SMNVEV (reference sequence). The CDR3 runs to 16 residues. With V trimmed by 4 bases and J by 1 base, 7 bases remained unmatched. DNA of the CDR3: TGTGCCAGCAGTTCGATCCCGGGACAGAGCAATCAGCCCCAGCATTTT. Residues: CASSSIPGQSNQPQHF.

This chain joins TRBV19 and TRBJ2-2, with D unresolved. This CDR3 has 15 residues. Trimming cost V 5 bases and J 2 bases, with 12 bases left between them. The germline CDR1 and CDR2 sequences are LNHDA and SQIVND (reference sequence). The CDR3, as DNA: TGTGCCAGTAGTTTGGTCGTAACCAACACCGGGGAGCTGTTTTTT. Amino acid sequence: CASSLVVTNTGELFF.

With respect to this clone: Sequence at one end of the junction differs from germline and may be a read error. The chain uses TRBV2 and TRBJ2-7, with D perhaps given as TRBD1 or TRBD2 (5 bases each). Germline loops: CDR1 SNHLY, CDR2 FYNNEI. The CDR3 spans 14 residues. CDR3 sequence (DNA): TGTGCCAGCTTAGAGAGGGGAACTTTCCACGAGCGGTACTTC. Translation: CASLERGTFHERYF.

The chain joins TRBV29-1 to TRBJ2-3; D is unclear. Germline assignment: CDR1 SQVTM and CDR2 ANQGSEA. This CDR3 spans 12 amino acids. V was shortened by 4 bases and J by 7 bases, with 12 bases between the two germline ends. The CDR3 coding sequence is TGCAGCGTTGTCGACAAGTTAAATACGCAGTATTTT. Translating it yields CSVVDKLNTQYF.

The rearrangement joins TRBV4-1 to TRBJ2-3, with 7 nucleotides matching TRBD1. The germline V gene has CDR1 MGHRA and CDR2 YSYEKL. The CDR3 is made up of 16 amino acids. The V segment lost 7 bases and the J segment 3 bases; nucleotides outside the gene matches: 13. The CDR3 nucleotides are TGCGCCAGCAAACAACCGGGACAGCGTCGTACAGATACGCAGTATTTT. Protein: CASKQPGQRRTDTQYF.

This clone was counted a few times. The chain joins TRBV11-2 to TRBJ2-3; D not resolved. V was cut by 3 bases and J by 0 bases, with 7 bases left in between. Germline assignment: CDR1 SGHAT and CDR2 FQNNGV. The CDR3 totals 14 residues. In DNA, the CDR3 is TGTGCCAGCAGCTTGAGCTTTAGCACAGATACGCAGTATTTT. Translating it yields CASSLSFSTDTQYF.

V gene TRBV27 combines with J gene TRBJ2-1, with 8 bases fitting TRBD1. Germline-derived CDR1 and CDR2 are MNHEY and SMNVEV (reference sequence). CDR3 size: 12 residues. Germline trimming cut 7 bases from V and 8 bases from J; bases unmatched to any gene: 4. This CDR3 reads CASTTGGDEQFF. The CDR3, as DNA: TGTGCCAGCACTACAGGGGGTGATGAGCAGTTCTTC.

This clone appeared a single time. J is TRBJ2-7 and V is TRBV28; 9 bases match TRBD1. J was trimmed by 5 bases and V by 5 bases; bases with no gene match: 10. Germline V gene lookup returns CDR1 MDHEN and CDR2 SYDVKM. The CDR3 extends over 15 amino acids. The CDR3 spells CASSTPGTGRNEQYF. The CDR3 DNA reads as TGTGCCAGCAGTACGCCCGGGACAGGGCGGAACGAGCAGTACTTC.

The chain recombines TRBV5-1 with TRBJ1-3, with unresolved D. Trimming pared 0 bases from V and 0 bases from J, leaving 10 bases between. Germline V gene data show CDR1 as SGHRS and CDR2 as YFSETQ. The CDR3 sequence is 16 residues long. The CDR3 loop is CASSLAFGSSGNTIYF. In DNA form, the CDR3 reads TGCGCCAGCAGCTTGGCCTTCGGGAGCTCTGGAAACACCATATATTTT.

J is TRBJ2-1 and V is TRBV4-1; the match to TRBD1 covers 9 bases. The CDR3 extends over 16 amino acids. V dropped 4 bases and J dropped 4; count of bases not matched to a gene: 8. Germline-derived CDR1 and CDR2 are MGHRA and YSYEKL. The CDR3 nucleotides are TGCGCCAGCAGCCGTTCTTGGGACAGGGAGTACAATGAGCAGTTCTTC. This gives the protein CASSRSWDREYNEQFF.

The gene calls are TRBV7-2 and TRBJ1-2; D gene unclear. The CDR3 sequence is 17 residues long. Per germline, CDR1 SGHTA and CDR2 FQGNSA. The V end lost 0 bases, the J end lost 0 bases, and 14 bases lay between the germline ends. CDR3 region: CASSLAHSSLANYGYTF. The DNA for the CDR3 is TGTGCCAGCAGCTTAGCGCACAGCTCCCTAGCTAACTATGGCTACACCTTC.

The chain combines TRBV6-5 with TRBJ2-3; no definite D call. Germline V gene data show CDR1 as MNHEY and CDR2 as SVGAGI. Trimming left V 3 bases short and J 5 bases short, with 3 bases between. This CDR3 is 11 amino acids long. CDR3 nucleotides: TGTGCCAGCAGTTATGAAGATACGCAGTATTTT. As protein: CASSYEDTQYF.

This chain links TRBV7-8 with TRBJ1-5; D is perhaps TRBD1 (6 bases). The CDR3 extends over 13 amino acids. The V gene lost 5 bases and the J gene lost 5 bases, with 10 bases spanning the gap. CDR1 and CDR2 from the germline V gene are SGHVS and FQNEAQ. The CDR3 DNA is TGTGCCAGCAGCCCGTACAGGGATCAGCCCCAGCATTTT. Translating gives CASSPYRDQPQHF.

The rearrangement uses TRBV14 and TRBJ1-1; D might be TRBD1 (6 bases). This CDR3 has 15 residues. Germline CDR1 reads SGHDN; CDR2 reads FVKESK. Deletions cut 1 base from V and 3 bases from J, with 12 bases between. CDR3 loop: CASSQVGGRDTEAFF. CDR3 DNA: TGTGCCAGCAGCCAAGTGGGGGGGCGGGACACTGAAGCTTTCTTT. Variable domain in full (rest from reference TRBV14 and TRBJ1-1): EAGVTQFPSHSVIEKGQTVTLRCDPISGHDNLYWYRRVMGKEIKFLLHFVKESKQDESGMPNNRFLAERTGGTYSTLKVQPAELEDSGVYFCASSQVGGRDTEAFFGQGTRLTVV.

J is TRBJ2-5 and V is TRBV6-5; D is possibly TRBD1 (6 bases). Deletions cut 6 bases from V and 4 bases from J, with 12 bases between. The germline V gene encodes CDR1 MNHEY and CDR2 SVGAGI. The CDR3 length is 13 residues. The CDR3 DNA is TGTGCCAGCAGCGGGCTAGGGGGAGAGACCCAGTACTTC. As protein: CASSGLGGETQYF.

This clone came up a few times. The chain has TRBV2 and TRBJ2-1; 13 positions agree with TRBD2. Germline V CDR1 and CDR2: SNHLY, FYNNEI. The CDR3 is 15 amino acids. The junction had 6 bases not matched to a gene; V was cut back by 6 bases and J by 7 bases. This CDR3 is CASRSGLAGVNEQFF. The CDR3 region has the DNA TGTGCCAGCAGATCAGGACTAGCGGGGGTGAATGAGCAGTTCTTC.

Here the CDR3 reads CASSIQGQGPGNTIYF. The CDR3 DNA is TGTGCCAGCAGCATTCAGGGACAGGGTCCTGGAAACACCATATATTTT. The rearrangement links TRBV7-3 to TRBJ1-3; 9 bases line up with TRBD1. Germline-derived CDR1 and CDR2 are SGHTA and FQGTGA. The length of the CDR3 is 16 residues. Unmatched junction bases numbered 7, after V lost 5 bases and J lost 2 bases.

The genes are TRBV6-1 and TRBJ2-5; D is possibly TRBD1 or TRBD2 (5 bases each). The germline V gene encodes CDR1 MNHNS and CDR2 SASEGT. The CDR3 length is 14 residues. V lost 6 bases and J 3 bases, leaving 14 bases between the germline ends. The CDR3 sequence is CASRERGFEETQYF. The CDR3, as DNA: TGTGCCAGCAGGGAGAGGGGATTCGAAGAGACCCAGTACTTC.

DNA of the CDR3: TGTGCCAGCAGCGACCTGACAGGGATAGGGGCGTACTTC. This codes for CASSDLTGIGAYF. The genes are TRBV2 and TRBJ2-7, with 7 bases matching TRBD1. Germline V gives CDR1 SNHLY, CDR2 FYNNEI. The CDR3 is 13 residues long. J lost 12 bases, V lost 6 bases, and 14 bases had no gene match.

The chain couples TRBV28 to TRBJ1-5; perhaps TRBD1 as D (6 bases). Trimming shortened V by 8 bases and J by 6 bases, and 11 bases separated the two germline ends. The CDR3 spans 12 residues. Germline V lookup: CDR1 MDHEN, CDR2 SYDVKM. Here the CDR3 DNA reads TGTGCCAGCGGGACAACGGGTCAGCCCCAGCATTTT. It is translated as CASGTTGQPQHF.

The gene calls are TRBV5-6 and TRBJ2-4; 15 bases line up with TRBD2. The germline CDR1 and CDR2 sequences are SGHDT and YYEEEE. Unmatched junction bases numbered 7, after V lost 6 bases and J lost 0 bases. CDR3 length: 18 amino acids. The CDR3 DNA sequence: TGTGCCAGCACCCAGGGACTAGCGGGAGGCCGAGCCAAAAACATTCAGTACTTC. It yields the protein CASTQGLAGGRAKNIQYF. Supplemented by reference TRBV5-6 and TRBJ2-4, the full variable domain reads DAGVTQSPTHLIKTRGQQVTLRCSPKSGHDTVSWYQQALGQGPQFIFQYYEEEERQRGNFPDRFSGHQFPNYSSELNVNALLLGDSALYLCASTQGLAGGRAKNIQYFGAGTRLSVL.

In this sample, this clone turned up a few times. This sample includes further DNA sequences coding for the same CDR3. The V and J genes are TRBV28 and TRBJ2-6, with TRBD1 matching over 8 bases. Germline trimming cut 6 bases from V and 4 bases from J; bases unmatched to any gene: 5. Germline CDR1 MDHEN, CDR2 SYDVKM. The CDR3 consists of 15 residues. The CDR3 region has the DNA TGTGCCAGCAGCCGGACAGGGACGGGGGCCAACGTCCTGACTTTC. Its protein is CASSRTGTGANVLTF.

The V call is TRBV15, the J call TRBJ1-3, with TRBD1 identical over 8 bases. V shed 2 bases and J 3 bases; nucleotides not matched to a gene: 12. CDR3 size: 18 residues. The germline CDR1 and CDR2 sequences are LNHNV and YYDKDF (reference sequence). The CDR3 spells CATSRTTGQGLFGNTIYF. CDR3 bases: TGTGCCACCAGCAGAACAACTGGACAGGGTCTCTTTGGAAACACCATATATTTT.

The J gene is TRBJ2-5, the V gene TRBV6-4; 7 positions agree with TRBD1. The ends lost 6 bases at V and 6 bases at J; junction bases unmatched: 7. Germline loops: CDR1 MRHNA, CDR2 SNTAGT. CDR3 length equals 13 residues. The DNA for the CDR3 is TGTGCCAGCAGGGGGTACAGGGGAAAGACCCAGTACTTC. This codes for CASRGYRGKTQYF.

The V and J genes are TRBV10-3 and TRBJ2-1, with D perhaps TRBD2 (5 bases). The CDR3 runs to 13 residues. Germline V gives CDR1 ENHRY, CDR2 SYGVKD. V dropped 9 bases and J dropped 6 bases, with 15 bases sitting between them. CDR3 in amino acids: CAIQPGISNEQFF. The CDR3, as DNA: TGTGCCATACAGCCCGGGATCTCCAATGAGCAGTTCTTC.